This TCR beta chain emerged from a study of identical twins. TCRdb analysed the 5' RACE reads with MiXCR anew, one entry per CDR3 protein. This sample carries over 250,000 distinct CDR3 sequences, roughly 10% of them seen once, and the ten largest clones take roughly 7%. This clonotype was counted at least ten times. The CDR3 runs to 13 residues. Trimming left V 1 base short and J 3 bases short, with 10 bases between. CDR1 is DFQATT, CDR2 SNEGSKA, per germline (reference sequence). These data were also reused for a study on yellow fever vaccine responses in identical twins.

This sequence was found in a woman between 18 and 29 years old in good health. Sequenced: CD8+ T cells sorted from blood. This chain connects TRBV20-1 to TRBJ2-7; weak D call: TRBD1 (5 bases). CDR3 region: CSARGEGDYEQYF. CDR3 nucleotide sequence: TGCAGTGCTAGAGGAGAAGGGGACTACGAGCAGTACTTC.